This T cell receptor (beta chain) emerged from a study of blood T cells in healthy people across ages. The authors ran a second PCR of about 7 to 11 cycles using a sample-barcoded 5' primer and a J-beta primer mix. One entry per CDR3 protein results from TCRdb running MiXCR on the 5' RACE reads. The table has about 770,000 distinct CDR3 sequences, 40% to 50% seen once; the top ten hold approximately 19%. A note on this clonotype: Its target is not known.

With each sample, at least 5 micrograms of total RNA were extracted. Study-wide points: Per-million-T-cell TCR beta diversity fell roughly linearly with age.

Sequencing input: blood. The source of this sequence is a man between 60 and 70 years old in good health.

CDR3 nucleotide sequence: TGTGCCAGCAGCGCAGACCCGGGGGAGGTGGATACGCAGTATTTT. Translating gives CASSADPGEVDTQYF. The chain joins TRBV9 to TRBJ2-3; D is possibly TRBD2 (6 bases). The V end lost 3 bases, the J end lost 6 bases, and 17 bases lay between the germline ends. Germline assignment: CDR1 SGDLS and CDR2 YYNGEE. This CDR3 is built from 15 residues.